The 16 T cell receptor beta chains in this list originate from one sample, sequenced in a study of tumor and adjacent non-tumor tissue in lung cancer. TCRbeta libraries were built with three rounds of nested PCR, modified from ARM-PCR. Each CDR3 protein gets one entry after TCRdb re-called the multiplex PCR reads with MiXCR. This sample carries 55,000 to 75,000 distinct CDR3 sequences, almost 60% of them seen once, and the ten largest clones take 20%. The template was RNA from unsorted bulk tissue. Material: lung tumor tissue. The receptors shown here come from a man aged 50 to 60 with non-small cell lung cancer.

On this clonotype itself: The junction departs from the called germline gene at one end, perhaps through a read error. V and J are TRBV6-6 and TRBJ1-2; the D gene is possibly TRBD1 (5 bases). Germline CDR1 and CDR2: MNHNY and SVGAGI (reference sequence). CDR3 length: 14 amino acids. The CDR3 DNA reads TGTGCCTGCAGAATAGCGGGGCCGTTTAATGGCTACACCTTC. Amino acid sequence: CACRIAGPFNGYTF.

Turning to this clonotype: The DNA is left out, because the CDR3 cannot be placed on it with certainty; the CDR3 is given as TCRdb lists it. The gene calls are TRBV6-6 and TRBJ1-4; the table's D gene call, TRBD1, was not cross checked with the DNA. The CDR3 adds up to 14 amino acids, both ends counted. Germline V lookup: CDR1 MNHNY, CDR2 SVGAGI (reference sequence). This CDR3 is CASSWDGRGENCFF.

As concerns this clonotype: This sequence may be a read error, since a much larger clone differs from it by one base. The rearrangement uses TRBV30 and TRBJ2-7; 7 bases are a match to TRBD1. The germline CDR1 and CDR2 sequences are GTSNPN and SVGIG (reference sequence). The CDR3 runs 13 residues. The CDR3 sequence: CAWTGQAAYKQYF. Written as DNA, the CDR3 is TGTGCCTGGACAGGACAGGCCGCCTACAAGCAGTACTTC.

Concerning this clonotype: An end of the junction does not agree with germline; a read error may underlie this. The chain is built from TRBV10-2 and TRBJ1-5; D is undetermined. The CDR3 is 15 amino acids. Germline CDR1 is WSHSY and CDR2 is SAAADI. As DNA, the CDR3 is TGCGCCAGCAGTGATTATGGCAGGAAGAATCAGCCTCAGCATTTT. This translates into CASSDYGRKNQPQHF.

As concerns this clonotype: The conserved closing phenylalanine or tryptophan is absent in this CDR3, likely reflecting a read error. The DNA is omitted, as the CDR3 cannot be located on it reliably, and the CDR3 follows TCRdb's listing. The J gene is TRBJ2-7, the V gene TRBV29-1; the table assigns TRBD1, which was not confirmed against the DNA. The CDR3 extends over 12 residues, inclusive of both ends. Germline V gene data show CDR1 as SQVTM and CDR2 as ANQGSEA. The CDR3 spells CSVGSGAYEQYI.

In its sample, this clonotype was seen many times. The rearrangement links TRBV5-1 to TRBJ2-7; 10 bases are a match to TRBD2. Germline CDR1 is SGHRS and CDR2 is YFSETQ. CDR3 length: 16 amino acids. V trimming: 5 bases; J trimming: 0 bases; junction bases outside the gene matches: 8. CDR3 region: CASSTVAGGSSYEQYF. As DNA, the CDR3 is TGCGCCAGCAGTACCGTAGCGGGAGGTTCCTCCTACGAGCAGTACTTC.

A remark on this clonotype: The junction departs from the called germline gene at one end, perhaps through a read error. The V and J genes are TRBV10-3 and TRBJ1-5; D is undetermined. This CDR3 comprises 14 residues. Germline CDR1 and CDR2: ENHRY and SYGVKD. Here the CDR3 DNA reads TGTACCATCAGTGATAGGAGTCCAAATCGGCCCCAGCATTTT. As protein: CTISDRSPNRPQHF.

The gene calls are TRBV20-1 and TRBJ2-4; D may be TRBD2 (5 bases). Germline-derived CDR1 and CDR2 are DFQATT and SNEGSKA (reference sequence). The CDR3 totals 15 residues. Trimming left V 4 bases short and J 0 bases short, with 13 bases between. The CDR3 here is CSATQLGLAKNIQYF. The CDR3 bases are TGCAGTGCTACCCAACTAGGGTTAGCCAAAAACATTCAGTACTTC.

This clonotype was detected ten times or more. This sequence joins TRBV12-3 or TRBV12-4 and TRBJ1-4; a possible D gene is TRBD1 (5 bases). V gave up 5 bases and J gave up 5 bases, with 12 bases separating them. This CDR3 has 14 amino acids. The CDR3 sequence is CASSLQGLNEKLFF. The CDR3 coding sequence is TGTGCCAGCAGTCTCCAGGGACTCAATGAAAAACTGTTTTTT.

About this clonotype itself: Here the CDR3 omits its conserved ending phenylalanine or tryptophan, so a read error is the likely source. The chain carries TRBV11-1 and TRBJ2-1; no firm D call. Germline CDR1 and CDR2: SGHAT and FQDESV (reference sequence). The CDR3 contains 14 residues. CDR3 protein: CASGLERTDNEQFL. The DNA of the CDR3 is TGTGCCAGCGGCTTAGAACGCACAGACAATGAGCAGTTCTTG.

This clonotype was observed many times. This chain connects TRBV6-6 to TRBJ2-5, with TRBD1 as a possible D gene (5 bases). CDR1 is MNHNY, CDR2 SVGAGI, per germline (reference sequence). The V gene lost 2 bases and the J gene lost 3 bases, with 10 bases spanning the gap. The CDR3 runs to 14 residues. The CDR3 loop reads CASSYVQAEETQYF. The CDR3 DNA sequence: TGTGCCAGCAGTTACGTACAGGCGGAAGAGACCCAGTACTTC.

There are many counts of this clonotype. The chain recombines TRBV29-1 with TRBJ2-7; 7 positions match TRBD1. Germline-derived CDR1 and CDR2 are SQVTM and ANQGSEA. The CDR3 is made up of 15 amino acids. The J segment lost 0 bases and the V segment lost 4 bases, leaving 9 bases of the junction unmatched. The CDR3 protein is CSVVGWGQNSYEQYF. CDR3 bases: TGCAGCGTTGTAGGGTGGGGACAGAACTCCTACGAGCAGTACTTC.

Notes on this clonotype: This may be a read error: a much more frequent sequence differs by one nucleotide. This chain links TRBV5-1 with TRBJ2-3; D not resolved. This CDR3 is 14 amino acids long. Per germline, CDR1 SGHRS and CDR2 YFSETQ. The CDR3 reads CASGLELGTDTQYF. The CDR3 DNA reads TGCGCCAGCGGCTTGGAGTTGGGAACAGATACGCAGTATTTT.

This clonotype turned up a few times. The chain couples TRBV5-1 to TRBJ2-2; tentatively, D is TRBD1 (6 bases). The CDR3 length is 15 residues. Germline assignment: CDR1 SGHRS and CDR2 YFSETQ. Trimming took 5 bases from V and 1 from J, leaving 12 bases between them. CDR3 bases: TGCGCCAGCAGGACTGGACAGAGGAACACCGGGGAGCTGTTTTTT. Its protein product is CASRTGQRNTGELFF.

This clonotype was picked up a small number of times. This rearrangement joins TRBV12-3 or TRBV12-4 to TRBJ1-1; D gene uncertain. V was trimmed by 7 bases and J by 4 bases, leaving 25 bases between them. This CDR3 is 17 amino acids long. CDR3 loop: CASTTYTELSKGTEAFF. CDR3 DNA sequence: TGTGCCAGCACCACCTACACAGAGCTCAGTAAGGGCACTGAAGCTTTCTTT.

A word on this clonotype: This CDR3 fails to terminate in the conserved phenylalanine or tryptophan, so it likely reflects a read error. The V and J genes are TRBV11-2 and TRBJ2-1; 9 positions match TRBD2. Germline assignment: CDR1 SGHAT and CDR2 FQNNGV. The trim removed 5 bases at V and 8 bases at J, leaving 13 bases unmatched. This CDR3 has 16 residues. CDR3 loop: CASSVLIGLAWDEQFL. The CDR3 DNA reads TGTGCCAGCAGCGTACTCATCGGACTAGCGTGGGATGAGCAGTTCCTC.